The 5 T cell receptor beta chains below were found in one sample sequenced in a study of T cell changes during pregnancy in multiple sclerosis. TCRdb keeps only in-frame clones here, not all; method: immunoSEQ multiplex PCR. Among tens of thousands of clones listed, roughly 92% were seen once. The sample consisted of CD4+ T cells from peripheral blood mononuclear cells, taken in the third trimester of pregnancy. The receptors here all came from a female donor with multiple sclerosis, enrolled in a pregnancy study.

The gene calls are TRBV10-3 and TRBJ2-5; TRBD2 agrees at 9 bases. The CDR3 is 14 amino acids. CDR1 ENHRY and CDR2 SYGVKD come from the germline V gene. The trim removed 0 bases at V and 5 bases at J, leaving 1 base unmatched. The CDR3 DNA sequence: TGTGCCATCAGTGAGTCTCTAGCGGGGGAGACCCAGTACTTC. Translating gives CAISESLAGETQYF.

The genes are TRBV6-6 and TRBJ2-3; TRBD2 is a possible D gene (5 bases). The CDR3 length is 16 residues. The V end was cut by 2 bases, the J end by 0 bases, with 12 bases between. Germline CDR1 and CDR2: MNHNY and SVGAGI (reference sequence). The chain's CDR3 is CASSYPHSDSTDTQYF. The CDR3 coding sequence is TGTGCCAGCAGTTACCCCCATAGCGATAGCACAGATACGCAGTATTTT.

The gene calls are TRBV7-9 and TRBJ2-1, with D perhaps matching TRBD2 (5 bases). The CDR3 is 13 residues long. Trimming cost V 1 base and J 8 bases, with 9 bases left between them. Per the germline V gene, CDR1 is SEHNR and CDR2 is FQNEAQ (reference sequence). Written as DNA, the CDR3 is TGTGCCAGCAGCTTAGTAGGGCGGGATGAGCAGTTCTTC. It translates to CASSLVGRDEQFF. Full variable domain (rest looked up from reference TRBV7-9 and TRBJ2-1): DTGVSQNPRHKITKRGQNVTFRCDPISEHNRLYWYRQTLGQGPEFLTYFQNEAQLEKSRLLSDRFSAERPKGSFSTLEIQRTEQGDSAMYLCASSLVGRDEQFFGPGTRLTVL.

V gene TRBV5-1 combines with J gene TRBJ2-3; TRBD2 matches at 8 bases. Germline V gene sequence: CDR1 SGHRS, CDR2 YFSETQ. The CDR3 contains 16 residues. The V and J ends lost 7 bases and 0 bases, in that order; junction bases with no gene match: 10. As DNA, the CDR3 is TGCGCCAGCGGAAAGACAGCGGGAGTAAGCACAGATACGCAGTATTTT. Translating it yields CASGKTAGVSTDTQYF.

The chain employs TRBV18 and TRBJ2-7; 8 nucleotides align to TRBD2. CDR3 length equals 16 residues. V lost 4 bases and J lost 4; bases outside the gene matches: 12. Germline-derived CDR1 and CDR2 are KGHSH and LQKENI. The CDR3 bases are TGTGCCAGCTCACACCTACCTACTAGCGGAGCTTACGAGCAGTACTTC. Its translation is CASSHLPTSGAYEQYF.